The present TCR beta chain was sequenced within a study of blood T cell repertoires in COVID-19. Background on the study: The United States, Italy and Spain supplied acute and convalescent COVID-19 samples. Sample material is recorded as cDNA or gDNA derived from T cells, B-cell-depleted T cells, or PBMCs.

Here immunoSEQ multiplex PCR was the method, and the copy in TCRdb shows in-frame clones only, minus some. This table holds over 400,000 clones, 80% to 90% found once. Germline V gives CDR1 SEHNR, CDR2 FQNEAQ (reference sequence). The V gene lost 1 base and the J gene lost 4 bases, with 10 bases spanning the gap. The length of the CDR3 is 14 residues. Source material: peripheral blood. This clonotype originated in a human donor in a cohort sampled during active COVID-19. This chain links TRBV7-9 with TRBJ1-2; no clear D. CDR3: CASSLDLGAYGYTF. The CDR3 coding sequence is TGTGCCAGCAGCTTAGACTTGGGAGCCTATGGCTACACCTTC.